This TCR beta chain was found in a study of cytomegalovirus exposure and HLA in healthy donors. Germline V gives CDR1 ENHRY, CDR2 SYGVKD. Trimming stripped 0 bases from V and 4 bases from J, with 12 bases between. The CDR3 is 15 residues long. Clones were read by immunoSEQ multiplex PCR, and TCRdb kept only the in-frame ones, dropping some. The sample records more than 95,000 clones, about 85% being singletons. As regards this clone: Antigen unknown.

The study, taken as a whole, reports: Reportedly, diagnosis of cytomegalovirus status by the classifier showed high specificity and sensitivity. Listed as cytomegalovirus-associated were 150 or so TCR beta chains.

Sequencing was done on a sample of PBMCs. The gene calls are TRBV10-3 and TRBJ1-1; D gene uncertain. This TCR derives from a man younger than 30 in good health and CMV-seropositive. Written as DNA, the CDR3 is TGTGCCATCAGTGAGTCTGCCCCTCGGGGCACTGAAGCTTTCTTT. Translated: CAISESAPRGTEAFF.